A single TCR beta chain is shown here with its context. The PCR employed 60 Vbeta primers together with 13 Jbeta primers. Using immunoSEQ multiplex PCR, the repertoire was profiled, and TCRdb retains in-frame clones only, with some absent. The sample carries 100,000 to 150,000 clones, around four fifths recorded once. This specimen comes from a study of cytomegalovirus exposure and HLA in healthy donors. Germline loops: CDR1 MDHEN, CDR2 SYDVKM. This CDR3 is built from 16 residues. Trimming shortened V by 6 bases and J by 4 bases, and 21 bases separated the two germline ends. Sequenced material: PBMCs. This sequence joins TRBV28 and TRBJ1-2, with D maybe TRBD1 (6 bases). This TCR was recovered from a woman aged 40 to 50 in good health and CMV-seropositive. The CDR3 sequence is CASSPRGGFKFYGYTF. In nucleotides, the CDR3 is TGTGCCAGCAGCCCTAGGGGGGGTTTTAAGTTCTATGGCTACACCTTC.